This entry describes one TCR beta chain. Its antigen is not known. Clones were read by immunoSEQ multiplex PCR, and TCRdb kept only the in-frame ones, dropping some. The sample yields under 95,000 clones, around 93% seen once. V was cut by 6 bases and J by 0 bases, with 15 bases left in between. The CDR3 sequence is 15 residues long. Per the germline V gene, CDR1 is MNHEY and CDR2 is SMNVEV (reference sequence). The sample originates from a study of PD-1 blockade in classical Hodgkin lymphoma. Study as a whole: Patients received nivolumab 3 mg/kg intravenously every 2 weeks.

Overall study results and limits: Reported baseline diversity: healthy donors highest, relapsed/refractory patients lowest.

There was relapse after autologous stem cell transplantation in every patient, and there was variation in brentuximab vedotin exposure. Source: peripheral blood mononuclear cells (PBMCs), taken at baseline. The receptor's source is a human donor with classical Hodgkin lymphoma. V and J are TRBV27 and TRBJ2-7, with D maybe TRBD1 (6 bases). CDR3 in amino acids: CASSPRGSGSYEQYF. The CDR3 DNA reads as TGTGCCAGCAGCCCGAGGGGGTCGGGCTCCTACGAGCAGTACTTC.